These 5 T cell receptor beta chains were all obtained from the same sample, sequenced in a study of cytomegalovirus exposure and HLA in healthy donors. A multiplex PCR was run with 60 Vbeta primers and 13 Jbeta primers. The method was immunoSEQ multiplex PCR; TCRdb's version includes in-frame clones alone and lacks a portion of them. The sample records about 150,000 clones, approximately 83% being singletons. What was sequenced was PBMCs. These TCRs come from a woman aged 40 to 50 in good health and CMV-seronegative.

The sample holds a few counts of this clone. The chain combines TRBV6-4 with TRBJ2-7, with 9 bases lining up with TRBD2. Per the germline V gene, CDR1 is MRHNA and CDR2 is SNTAGT. The CDR3 covers 15 residues. Unmatched junction bases numbered 5, after V lost 3 bases and J lost 2 bases. The DNA of the CDR3 is TGTGCCAGCAGTGAACTAGCGGGCACCCCCTACGAGCAGTACTTC. Protein sequence: CASSELAGTPYEQYF.

This clone was recorded a few times. This chain links TRBV9 with TRBJ1-2; the match to TRBD1 covers 8 bases. This CDR3 comprises 13 residues. The V and J ends lost 4 bases and 8 bases, in that order; junction bases with no gene match: 7. The germline CDR1 and CDR2 sequences are SGDLS and YYNGEE. The CDR3 loop is CASSSQGGLGYTF. The CDR3 DNA sequence: TGTGCCAGCAGCTCACAGGGGGGGTTGGGCTACACCTTC.

The chain carries TRBV9 and TRBJ1-2, with unresolved D. Germline-derived CDR1 and CDR2 are SGDLS and YYNGEE. V shed 3 bases and J shed 8 bases, with 11 bases lying between them. The CDR3 consists of 12 residues. CDR3 in amino acids: CASSEIFRGYTF. CDR3 nucleotide sequence: TGTGCCAGCAGCGAGATTTTCAGGGGCTACACCTTC. Full variable domain (missing parts from reference TRBV9 and TRBJ1-2): DSGVTQTPKHLITATGQRVTLRCSPRSGDLSVYWYQQSLDQGLQFLIQYYNGEERAKGNILERFSAQQFPDLHSELNLSSLELGDSALYFCASSEIFRGYTFGSGTRLTVV.

V gene TRBV30 combines with J gene TRBJ1-2; 11 bases are a match to TRBD1. With V trimmed by 3 bases and J by 4 bases, 7 bases remained unmatched. The CDR3 is 15 residues long. Germline CDR1 GTSNPN, CDR2 SVGIG (reference sequence). The CDR3 sequence is CAWRLRTGGVYGYTF. The DNA for the CDR3 is TGTGCCTGGAGATTAAGGACAGGGGGCGTCTATGGCTACACCTTC. The full variable domain, in which reference TRBV30 and TRBJ1-2 provide the parts outside the CDR3, is SQTIHQWPATLVQPVGSPLSLECTVEGTSNPNLYWYRQAAGRGLQLLFYSVGIGQISSEVPQNLSASRPQDRQFILSSKKLLLSDSGFYLCAWRLRTGGVYGYTFGSGTRLTVV.

The chain joins TRBV30 to TRBJ1-1; D remains unclear. The CDR3 sequence is 17 residues long. Trimming took off 0 bases at V and 0 bases at J, with 17 bases between the two ends. Germline loops: CDR1 GTSNPN, CDR2 SVGIG (reference sequence). The CDR3 DNA sequence: TGTGCCTGGAGTGTAAATTCGTTGCGAAACCTGAACACTGAAGCTTTCTTT. Protein: CAWSVNSLRNLNTEAFF.